This TCR beta chain came from a study of shared clonotypes between healthy human individuals. The ends were cut back, 0 bases at V and 1 base at J, with 6 bases in the middle. The germline CDR1 and CDR2 sequences are SGHVS and FNYEAQ. The CDR3 has 14 amino acids. Study-level findings and limits: Shared across several donors were around 4.7% of the naive CD4 clonotypes. The small donor group covered limited genetic and exposure diversity. In general, naive subsets displayed greater estimated richness than memory subsets did.

Data came from immunoSEQ multiplex PCR; TCRdb stores just in-frame clones and leaves some out. The sample carries just over 2,000,000 clones, about 95% recorded once. As to this clone: Its cognate antigen is unknown.

This TCR came from a young man in good health. Sequencing was done on a sample of naive CD4+ T cells sorted from blood. The subset here: CD45RA+ positively selected. J is TRBJ1-1 and V is TRBV7-6; maybe TRBD1 (5 bases). CDR3 nucleotides: TGTGCCAGCAGCTTAGCCGGGGGGAACACTGAAGCTTTCTTT. It encodes CASSLAGGNTEAFF. Full variable domain (remainder filled in from reference TRBV7-6 and TRBJ1-1): GAGVSQSPRYKVTKRGQDVALRCDPISGHVSLYWYRQALGQGPEFLTYFNYEAQQDKSGLPNDRFSAERPEGSISTLTIQRTEQRDSAMYRCASSLAGGNTEAFFGQGTRLTVV.